Listed below are T cell receptor beta chains from one sample, sequenced in a study of blood T cell repertoires in COVID-19. Libraries were prepared by immunoSEQ multiplex PCR; TCRdb keeps only in-frame clonotypes and omits some of them. The sample lists some 240,000 clones, 89% occurring once. Sequencing was performed on peripheral blood. The receptors derive from a woman between 35 and 50 years old who had recovered from COVID-19. CDR3s include the opening cysteine and the closing phenylalanine or tryptophan. D genes are given only for firm matches. Not all rows give a size; the values are once, few, many and, for expanded clones, a class.

cdr3_length	v_call	d_call	clone_size	j_call	cdr3_nt	cdr3_aa
14	TRBV19	.	once	TRBJ2-2	TGTGCCAGTAGTATAGTCCCCCTCCGGGGGGAGCTGTTTTTT	CASSIVPLRGELFF
16	TRBV5-1	.	.	TRBJ1-1	TGCGCCAGCAGCTTGGCGTCAGGGAAGGCGAACACTGAAGCTTTCTTT	CASSLASGKANTEAFF
15	TRBV18	.	.	TRBJ2-2	TGTGCCAGCTCACCCTCATGGAGGGAGGCCGGGGAGCTGTTTTTT	CASSPSWREAGELFF
14	TRBV25-1	.	.	TRBJ1-1	TGTGCCAGCAGTGAAACAGGGAGGGGGACTGAAGCTTTCTTT	CASSETGRGTEAFF
15	TRBV10-3	TRBD2	.	TRBJ2-1	TGTGCCATCAGTGGGAGCGGGATAGGGTCAAATGAGCAGTTCTTC	CAISGSGIGSNEQFF
12	TRBV3-1/TRBV3-2	.	.	TRBJ1-6	TGTGCCAGCAGCCCCGGGAATTCACCCCTCCACTTT	CASSPGNSPLHF
17	TRBV20-1	TRBD2	once	TRBJ2-5	TGCAGTGCTAGTGGCCTAGCGGGGGGAAAGGGGATGGAGACCCAGTACTTC	CSASGLAGGKGMETQYF
14	TRBV5-4	.	once	TRBJ2-3	TGTGCCAGCAGCTTGACGACTAGGGCAGATACGCAGTATTTT	CASSLTTRADTQYF
13	TRBV28	TRBD1	.	TRBJ1-5	TGTGCCAGCAGGGGACAGGGGAATCAGCCCCAGCATTTT	CASRGQGNQPQHF
14	TRBV2	.	.	TRBJ1-2	TGTGCCAGCAAAGGTGGCACAGGGTTTGGAGGCTACACCTTC	CASKGGTGFGGYTF
15	TRBV9	.	.	TRBJ2-1	TGTGCCAGCAGCGTAGTGTCGGGATCCTACAATGAGCAGTTCTTC	CASSVVSGSYNEQFF
15	TRBV10-3	TRBD2	.	TRBJ2-3	TGTGCCATCAGTGAAACTAGCGGGATTTCAAATACGCAGTATTTT	CAISETSGISNTQYF
13	TRBV6-5	.	once	TRBJ2-1	TGTGCCAGCAGCAAGGGGTTTGAGGATGAGCAGTTCTTC	CASSKGFEDEQFF
12	TRBV9	.	.	TRBJ1-2	TGTGCCAGCAGCGTTAGAGGATATGGCTACACCTTC	CASSVRGYGYTF
10	TRBV29-1	.	.	TRBJ1-1	TGCAGCGTAATGAGGACTGAAGCTTTCTTT	CSVMRTEAFF
13	TRBV9	.	once	TRBJ1-1	TGTGCCAGCAACCCCAGCGGGAACACTGAAGCTTTCTTT	CASNPSGNTEAFF
15	TRBV9	.	.	TRBJ1-2	TGTGCCAGCGGACTCGGACAGCTACAAAACTATGGCTACACCTTC	CASGLGQLQNYGYTF
15	TRBV5-1	.	.	TRBJ2-2	TGCGCCAGCAGCTTGGCGTTCGGCGGAGCCGGGGAGCTGTTTTTT	CASSLAFGGAGELFF
18	TRBV27	TRBD2	.	TRBJ2-3	TGTGCCAGCAGTTTATCCCGAGATAGCGGGGGGTCCACAGATACGCAGTATTTT	CASSLSRDSGGSTDTQYF
15	TRBV9	TRBD1	.	TRBJ2-1	TGTGCCAGCAGCACCCCGGACAGGGAACGAGGGGAGCAGTTCTTC	CASSTPDRERGEQFF
15	TRBV19	TRBD1	.	TRBJ1-4	TGTGCCAGTAGTATAGGCGGGACAGCCCATGAAAAACTGTTTTTT	CASSIGGTAHEKLFF
16	TRBV5-5	TRBD2	.	TRBJ2-3	TGTGCCAGCAGCCGATCGAGGGGACTAGGGTCAGATACGCAGTATTTT	CASSRSRGLGSDTQYF
13	TRBV4-2	.	.	TRBJ2-3	TGTGCCAGCAGCCAAGAGTACACAGATACGCAGTATTTT	CASSQEYTDTQYF
17	TRBV9	TRBD2	.	TRBJ2-1	TGTGCCAGCAGCCCAACGGAGGCTAGCGGGAGAACGAATGAGCAGTTCTTC	CASSPTEASGRTNEQFF
14	TRBV7-3	.	.	TRBJ1-1	TGTGCCAGCAGCCCAGGGTATGCGAACACTGAAGCTTTCTTT	CASSPGYANTEAFF
13	TRBV24-1	.	.	TRBJ2-7	TGTGCCACCGGGGACACCCGCTCCTACGAGCAGTACTTC	CATGDTRSYEQYF
17	TRBV11-2	TRBD2	.	TRBJ2-5	TGTGCCAGCAGCTTAGACTCGTGGGCGGGGGGGCAAGAGACCCAGTACTTC	CASSLDSWAGGQETQYF
16	TRBV5-4	TRBD1	.	TRBJ2-5	TGTGCCAGCAGCTCTCGGGACAGGGGGCTCGGAGAGACCCAGTACTTC	CASSSRDRGLGETQYF
14	TRBV6-6	TRBD1	.	TRBJ1-1	TGTGCCAGCAGTTACTCGGCGTCAGGGGGAGAAGCTTTCTTT	CASSYSASGGEAFF
16	TRBV7-5	.	once	TRBJ2-1	TGTGTCAGAAGCTTATTTCGGGACAGCTTTTACAATGAGCAGTTCTTC	CVRSLFRDSFYNEQFF
13	TRBV10-3	TRBD2	.	TRBJ2-1	TGTGCCAGTACTAGCGGCTCCTACAATGAGCAGTTCTTC	CASTSGSYNEQFF
13	TRBV5-5	.	.	TRBJ1-1	TGTGCCAGCAGCTGGGACACGAACACTGAAGCTTTCTTT	CASSWDTNTEAFF
11	TRBV12-2	.	.	TRBJ1-1	TGTGCAAGCCAACGACAGGAAGGAGCTTTCTTT	CASQRQEGAFF
14	TRBV28	.	.	TRBJ1-2	TGTGCCAGCTCCTCCCGGCCGGGGGGCGGTGGCTACACCTTC	CASSSRPGGGGYTF
16	TRBV28	.	.	TRBJ1-6	TGTGCCAGCAGTTTTGGAGGGACGACCTATAATTCACCCCTCCACTTT	CASSFGGTTYNSPLHF
14	TRBV7-9	.	.	TRBJ1-2	TGTGCCAGCAGCGGCCGGGATAATAACTATGGCTACACCTTC	CASSGRDNNYGYTF
13	TRBV25-1	.	.	TRBJ1-2	TGTGCCAGCAGTGAATCTGGAGTAGGCGGCTACACCTTC	CASSESGVGGYTF
16	TRBV7-9	.	.	TRBJ1-3	TGTGCCAGCAGCTTACCCTACAGCTATCCTGGAAACACCATATATTTT	CASSLPYSYPGNTIYF
15	TRBV7-9	TRBD2	.	TRBJ2-1	TGTGCCAGCAGCTTAGTTGGGACTAGGGGCGGTGAGCAGTTCTTC	CASSLVGTRGGEQFF
14	TRBV27	.	.	TRBJ2-2	TGTGCCAGCAGTTTGGCGGGATCCACCGGGGAGCTGTTTTTT	CASSLAGSTGELFF
16	TRBV4-3	TRBD2	.	TRBJ2-4	TGCGCCAGCAGCCAAGGACTAGCGGGAGTTCGGGACATTCAGTACTTC	CASSQGLAGVRDIQYF
18	TRBV6-2/TRBV6-3	TRBD1	.	TRBJ1-5	TGTGCCAGCAGTCAACAGGGGCCCGGGACAGGGGGCAATCAGCCCCAGCATTTT	CASSQQGPGTGGNQPQHF
14	TRBV15	.	once	TRBJ2-3	TGTGCCACCAGCAGGGGGCTTCTCACAGATACGCAGTATTTT	CATSRGLLTDTQYF
13	TRBV21-1	.	.	TRBJ2-4	TGTGCCAGCAGCAATTCAATCCAAAACATTCAGTACTTC	CASSNSIQNIQYF
14	TRBV19	.	.	TRBJ2-2	TGTGCCAGTAGTATAGCGCTAGGCACCGGGGAGCTGTTTTTT	CASSIALGTGELFF
15	TRBV18	.	.	TRBJ1-1	TGTGCCAGCTCTCCAATCGACGGGGGTGACACTGAAGCTTTCTTT	CASSPIDGGDTEAFF
14	TRBV18	.	.	TRBJ2-1	TGTGCCAGCGGTACAGAGAGCTCCTACAATGAGCAGTTCTTC	CASGTESSYNEQFF
16	TRBV5-4	TRBD1	once	TRBJ2-1	TGTGCCAGCAGCTTACAACAGGGGGCAGCGTACAATGAGCAGTTCTTC	CASSLQQGAAYNEQFF
14	TRBV6-6	TRBD1	.	TRBJ2-5	TGTGCCAGCAGTCGACAGGGGGCGCGGGAGACCCAGTACTTC	CASSRQGARETQYF